The rows below give T cell receptor beta chains drawn from one sample of a study of HIV-infected patients and healthy controls. MiXCR was run by TCRdb on the 5' RACE reads, yielding one entry per CDR3 protein. The sample carries tens of thousands of distinct CDR3 sequences, about 8.5% recorded once. Sequenced: blood. These receptors were collected from an adult in good health. The CDR3 runs from the conserved cysteine through the conserved F or W. Each record gives: CDR3 length, clone size, D gene, J gene, V gene, CDR3 protein, CDR3 DNA. A D gene is named only where the DNA matches it firmly. Expanded clones are given a class, and other clones once, few, many or no size at all.

cdr3_length: 15; clone_size: many; d_call: NA; j_call: TRBJ2-7; v_call: TRBV20-1; cdr3_aa: CSAAATPAQRNEQYF; cdr3_nt: TGCAGTGCAGCCGCCACCCCGGCACAGCGGAACGAGCAGTACTTC
cdr3_length: 15; clone_size: many; d_call: NA; j_call: TRBJ2-1; v_call: TRBV7-2; cdr3_aa: CASSVDGLSYNEQFF; cdr3_nt: TGTGCCAGCAGCGTCGACGGACTATCCTACAATGAGCAGTTCTTC
cdr3_length: 15; clone_size: many; d_call: TRBD1; j_call: TRBJ1-2; v_call: TRBV13; cdr3_aa: CASSLTLGTAYGYTF; cdr3_nt: TGTGCCAGCAGCTTAACATTAGGGACAGCGTATGGCTACACCTTC
cdr3_length: 14; clone_size: many; d_call: NA; j_call: TRBJ1-1; v_call: TRBV3-1; cdr3_aa: CASSPGAGDTEAFF; cdr3_nt: TGTGCCAGCAGCCCCGGCGCGGGCGACACTGAAGCTTTCTTT
cdr3_length: 16; clone_size: NA; d_call: NA; j_call: TRBJ2-7; v_call: TRBV6-6; cdr3_aa: CASSESVGESSYEQYF; cdr3_nt: TGTGCCAGCAGCGAAAGCGTGGGGGAGAGCTCCTACGAGCAGTACTTC
cdr3_length: 17; clone_size: many; d_call: TRBD2; j_call: TRBJ2-3; v_call: TRBV6-5; cdr3_aa: CASSYSGLAASTDTQYF; cdr3_nt: TGTGCCAGCAGTTACTCCGGACTAGCGGCTAGCACAGATACGCAGTATTTT
cdr3_length: 15; clone_size: many; d_call: NA; j_call: TRBJ2-1; v_call: TRBV30; cdr3_aa: CAWSVGGNNYNEQFF; cdr3_nt: TGTGCCTGGAGTGTCGGGGGTAACAATTACAATGAGCAGTTCTTC
cdr3_length: 14; clone_size: many; d_call: TRBD1; j_call: TRBJ1-1; v_call: TRBV20-1; cdr3_aa: CRSGQGALNTEAFF; cdr3_nt: TGCAGGTCAGGACAGGGGGCTTTGAACACTGAAGCTTTCTTT
cdr3_length: 14; clone_size: many; d_call: NA; j_call: TRBJ2-5; v_call: TRBV2; cdr3_aa: CASRLQGFRETQYF; cdr3_nt: TGTGCCAGCAGACTTCAGGGATTCCGCGAGACCCAGTACTTC
cdr3_length: 15; clone_size: few; d_call: NA; j_call: TRBJ1-4; v_call: TRBV27; cdr3_aa: CASRNEFATNEKLFF; cdr3_nt: TGTGCCAGCAGGAATGAGTTTGCAACTAATGAAAAACTGTTTTTT
cdr3_length: 14; clone_size: many; d_call: TRBD1; j_call: TRBJ2-1; v_call: TRBV5-5; cdr3_aa: CASSRPGTGGEQFF; cdr3_nt: TGTGCCAGCAGCCGGCCGGGGACAGGGGGCGAGCAGTTCTTC
cdr3_length: 17; clone_size: many; d_call: NA; j_call: TRBJ2-3; v_call: TRBV24-1; cdr3_aa: CATSDPLGLREADTQYF; cdr3_nt: TGTGCCACCAGTGATCCCCTTGGACTCAGAGAGGCAGATACGCAGTATTTT
cdr3_length: 16; clone_size: many; d_call: TRBD1; j_call: TRBJ2-5; v_call: TRBV5-1; cdr3_aa: CASRRNPTGPRETQYF; cdr3_nt: TGCGCCAGCAGACGAAACCCGACAGGGCCGCGGGAGACCCAGTACTTC
cdr3_length: 14; clone_size: many; d_call: TRBD2; j_call: TRBJ2-7; v_call: TRBV11-2; cdr3_aa: CASSLGLAAYEQYF; cdr3_nt: TGTGCCAGCAGCCTGGGACTAGCCGCCTACGAGCAGTACTTC
cdr3_length: 13; clone_size: many; d_call: NA; j_call: TRBJ1-1; v_call: TRBV7-9; cdr3_aa: CASSSIQGPDAFF; cdr3_nt: TGTGCCAGCAGCTCCATACAGGGACCCGATGCTTTCTTT
cdr3_length: 15; clone_size: many; d_call: NA; j_call: TRBJ1-5; v_call: TRBV25-1; cdr3_aa: CASSESTQGVQPQHF; cdr3_nt: TGTGCCAGCAGTGAATCAACCCAAGGGGTCCAGCCCCAGCATTTT
cdr3_length: 12; clone_size: many; d_call: NA; j_call: TRBJ1-2; v_call: TRBV20-1; cdr3_aa: CSARDPVKGYTF; cdr3_nt: TGCAGTGCTAGAGATCCGGTTAAAGGCTACACCTTC